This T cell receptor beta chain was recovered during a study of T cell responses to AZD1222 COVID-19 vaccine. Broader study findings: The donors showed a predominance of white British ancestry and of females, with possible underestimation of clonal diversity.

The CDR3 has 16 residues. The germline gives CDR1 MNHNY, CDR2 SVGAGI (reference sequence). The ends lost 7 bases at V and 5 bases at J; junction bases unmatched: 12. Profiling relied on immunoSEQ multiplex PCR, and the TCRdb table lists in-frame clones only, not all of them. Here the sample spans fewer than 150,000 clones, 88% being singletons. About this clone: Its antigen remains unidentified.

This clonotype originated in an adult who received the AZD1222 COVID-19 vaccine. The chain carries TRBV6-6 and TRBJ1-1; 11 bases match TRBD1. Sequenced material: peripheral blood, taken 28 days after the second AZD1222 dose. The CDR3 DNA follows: TGTGCCAGCACCCCCAACGGACAGGGGGCTCAAACTGAAGCTTTCTTT. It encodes CASTPNGQGAQTEAFF.